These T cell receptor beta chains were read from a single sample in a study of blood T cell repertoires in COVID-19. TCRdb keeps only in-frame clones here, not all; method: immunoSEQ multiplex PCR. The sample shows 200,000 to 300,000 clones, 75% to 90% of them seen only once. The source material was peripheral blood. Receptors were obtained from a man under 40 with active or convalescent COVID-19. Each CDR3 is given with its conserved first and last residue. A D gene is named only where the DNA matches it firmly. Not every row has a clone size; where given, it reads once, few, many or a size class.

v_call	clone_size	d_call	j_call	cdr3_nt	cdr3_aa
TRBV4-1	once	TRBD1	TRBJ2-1	TGCGCCAGCAGGCCAATGACAGGGTTGAATGAGCAGTTCTTC	CASRPMTGLNEQFF
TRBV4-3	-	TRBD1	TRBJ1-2	TGCGCCAGCAGCCAAGACCAGGGGGACTATGGCTACACCTTC	CASSQDQGDYGYTF
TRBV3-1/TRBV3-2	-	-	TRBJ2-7	TGTGCCAGCAGCCATTTTCAGGGGTCGGGCGAGCAGTACTTC	CASSHFQGSGEQYF
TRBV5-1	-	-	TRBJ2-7	TGCGCCAGCAGCCATCTTAGCGGCCCCCCCTACGAGCAGTACTTC	CASSHLSGPPYEQYF
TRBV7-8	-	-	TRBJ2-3	TGTGCCAGCAGCTTTAGCCGGGATACGCAGTATTTT	CASSFSRDTQYF
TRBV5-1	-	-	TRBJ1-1	TGCGCCAGCAGCTTGTTTTACATGAACACTGAAGCTTTCTTT	CASSLFYMNTEAFF
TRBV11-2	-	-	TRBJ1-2	TGTGCCAGCAGCTTAGGATATACAGGGAGGGTTGGCGGCTACACCTTC	CASSLGYTGRVGGYTF
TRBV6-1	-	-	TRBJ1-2	TGTGCCAGCAGTGAAGCGCGCGGACAGTCGTATGGCTACACCTTC	CASSEARGQSYGYTF
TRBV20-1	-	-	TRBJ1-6	TGCAGTGCTAGTGGGCGGGACGCCTATAATTCACCCCTCCACTTT	CSASGRDAYNSPLHF
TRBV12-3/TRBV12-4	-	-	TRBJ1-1	TGTGCCAGCAGAGAACAGAGACACACTGAAGCTTTCTTT	CASREQRHTEAFF
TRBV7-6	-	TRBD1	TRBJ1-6	TGTGCCAGCAGCCCCGGGACAGGGAGCTCCTATAATTCACCCCTCCACTTT	CASSPGTGSSYNSPLHF
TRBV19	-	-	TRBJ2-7	TGTGCCAGTAGTATAGTATCGACTAGTGGTGGAGATGAGCAGTACTTC	CASSIVSTSGGDEQYF
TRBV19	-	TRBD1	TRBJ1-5	TGTGCCAGTAGTAGGACAGGGGGCATTAGCAATCAGCCCCAGCATTTT	CASSRTGGISNQPQHF
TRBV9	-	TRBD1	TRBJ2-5	TGTGCCAGCACTTTACAGGGGGGCTTCAGGGAGACCCAGTACTTC	CASTLQGGFRETQYF
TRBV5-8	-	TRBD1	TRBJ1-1	TGTGCCAGCAGCTTTAATCAGGGACAGATGAACACTGAAGCTTTCTTT	CASSFNQGQMNTEAFF
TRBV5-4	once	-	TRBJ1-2	TGTGCCAGCAGCTTGATAGGGGGTGACGGCTACACCTTC	CASSLIGGDGYTF
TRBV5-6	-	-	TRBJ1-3	TGTGCCAGCAGCCCCCCAACCGGTGGTGGAAACACCATATATTTT	CASSPPTGGGNTIYF
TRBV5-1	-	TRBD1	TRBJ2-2	TGCGCCAGCCTCCCTGGGGACAGGGAGAAGTATAACACCGGGGAGCTGTTTTTT	CASLPGDREKYNTGELFF
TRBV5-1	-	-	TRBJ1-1	TGCGCCAGCAGCATGGACGGGAACACTGAAGCTTTCTTT	CASSMDGNTEAFF
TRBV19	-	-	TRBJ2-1	TGTGCCAGTAGCCCAGACTTCAATGAGCAGTTCTTC	CASSPDFNEQFF